These 15 T cell receptor beta chains were sequenced from one sample in a study of cytomegalovirus exposure and HLA in healthy donors (dated by TCRdb to 2015 to 2018). Libraries were constructed by the immunoSEQ multiplex PCR assay. For the multiplex PCR, a mixture combining 60 forward primers for TCR Vbeta segments and 13 reverse primers for TCR Jbeta segments was used. The immuneACCESS repertoire file appears here via TCRdb, limited to in-frame rearrangements. These files lack a portion of the clones; in checked studies, under half of the deficit traces to unresolved V genes, and the cause of the others is not known. The sample includes 200,000 or so clones, with 75% to 80% observed a single time. More than 1.5% of the sample is taken by the ten largest. Input material: PBMCs. Every receptor here comes from a man aged 18 to 35 in good health and CMV-seronegative.

J is TRBJ1-5 and V is TRBV28; D is undetermined. This CDR3 is 13 amino acids long. Germline V CDR1 and CDR2: MDHEN, SYDVKM. The germline V and J ends were trimmed by 5 bases and 0 bases, with 5 bases remaining between them. In DNA, the CDR3 is TGTGCCAGCAGTCGGGTTAGCAATCAGCCCCAGCATTTT. This gives the protein CASSRVSNQPQHF.

The chain carries TRBV2 and TRBJ2-2; TRBD1 is a possible D gene (6 bases). Germline lookup yields CDR1 SNHLY and CDR2 FYNNEI. This CDR3 comprises 16 residues. V lost 6 bases, J lost 5 bases, and 19 bases lay in between. The CDR3 sequence: CASSPDSRNYTGELFF. CDR3 bases: TGTGCCAGCAGCCCGGACAGTCGAAACTATACCGGGGAGCTGTTTTTT. The variable domain in full, completed from reference TRBV2 and TRBJ2-2, reads EPEVTQTPSHQVTQMGQEVILRCVPISNHLYFYWYRQILGQKVEFLVSFYNNEISEKSEIFDDQFSVERPDGSNFTLKIRSTKLEDSAMYFCASSPDSRNYTGELFFGEGSRLTVL.

About this clone: This sample also contains other DNA sequences that code for the same CDR3. This rearrangement joins TRBV7-2 to TRBJ1-2, with TRBD1 identical over 10 bases. CDR3 size: 14 residues. Trimming at V came to 3 bases and at J to 2 bases, leaving 0 bases not matched to a gene. Germline CDR1 is SGHTA and CDR2 is FQGNSA. Here the CDR3 reads CASSLGQGNYGYTF. The DNA of the CDR3 is TGTGCCAGCAGCTTGGGACAGGGGAACTATGGCTACACCTTC. Together with reference TRBV7-2 and TRBJ1-2, the CDR3 gives the full variable domain: GAGVSQSPSNKVTEKGKDVELRCDPISGHTALYWYRQSLGQGLEFLIYFQGNSAPDKSGLPSDRFSAERTGGSVSTLTIQRTQQEDSAVYLCASSLGQGNYGYTFGSGTRLTVV.

CDR3 residues: CASSSRTGTDITEAFF. CDR3 nucleotides: TGCGCCAGCAGCTCCCGGACCGGGACAGACATCACTGAAGCTTTCTTT. V gene TRBV5-1 combines with J gene TRBJ1-1; TRBD1 matches at 7 bases. The CDR3 sequence is 16 residues long. With 3 bases clipped from V and 4 bases from J, the junction kept 12 bases outside the gene matches. The V gene's germline CDR1 is SGHRS and CDR2 YFSETQ.

The J gene is TRBJ2-7, the V gene TRBV2; TRBD1 might be the D (7 bases). Trimming pared 6 bases from V and 3 bases from J, leaving 12 bases between. CDR1 and CDR2 (germline): SNHLY, FYNNEI. The CDR3 runs to 13 residues. The CDR3, as DNA: TGTGCCAGCAGAAACAGGGGAGGCTACGAGCAGTACTTC. Its protein product is CASRNRGGYEQYF.

The chain links TRBV7-9 to TRBJ2-7; 7 nucleotides match TRBD1. Trimming removed 5 bases from V and 5 bases from J; junction bases left unmatched: 15. CDR1 is SEHNR and CDR2 is FQNEAQ in the germline V gene (reference sequence). The length of the CDR3 is 16 residues. CDR3 in amino acids: CASSIVRGQGVHEQYF. The CDR3 coding sequence is TGTGCCAGCAGCATAGTAAGAGGGCAGGGGGTCCACGAGCAGTACTTC.

This clone is a singleton in its sample. The chain uses TRBV6-1 and TRBJ2-7; perhaps TRBD1 as D (6 bases). V was pared by 4 bases and J by 6 bases, with 13 bases between. This CDR3 spans 13 amino acids. The germline gives CDR1 MNHNS, CDR2 SASEGT. This CDR3 reads CASSVDSFGEQYF. The CDR3 coding sequence is TGTGCCAGCAGTGTGGACAGTTTTGGCGAGCAGTACTTC.

The genes are TRBV30 and TRBJ2-5, with a possible D match to TRBD1 (5 bases). The CDR3 length is 12 residues. Germline lookup yields CDR1 GTSNPN and CDR2 SVGIG (reference sequence). Between the trimmed V and J ends, which lost 0 bases and 9 bases, there was a span of 11 bases. The CDR3 region has the DNA TGTGCCTGGAGTGTAAGGGGCTCCTCCCAGTACTTC. Translation: CAWSVRGSSQYF.

As regards this clone: The junction departs from the called germline gene at one end, perhaps through a read error. The chain carries TRBV7-7 and TRBJ2-5; 10 positions match TRBD1. The CDR3 extends over 15 amino acids. Per the germline V gene, CDR1 is SSHAT and CDR2 is FNYEAQ (reference sequence). The CDR3 coding sequence is TGTGCTAGCAGCTTAGGACAGGGGGAAGGGGAGACCCAGTACTTC. It translates to CASSLGQGEGETQYF.

The V and J genes are TRBV27 and TRBJ2-2, with TRBD2 as a possible D gene (5 bases). The germline V and J ends were trimmed by 3 bases and 4 bases, with 15 bases remaining between them. CDR1 is MNHEY, CDR2 SMNVEV, per germline (reference sequence). The CDR3 has 16 residues. CDR3 sequence reads: CASSFLGVRGTGELFF. CDR3 nucleotide sequence: TGTGCCAGCAGTTTTCTGGGAGTACGGGGCACCGGGGAGCTGTTTTTT.

The rearrangement links TRBV9 to TRBJ2-7, with TRBD2 as a possible D gene (6 bases). CDR1 SGDLS and CDR2 YYNGEE come from the germline V gene. The germline V and J ends were trimmed by 2 bases and 3 bases, with 12 bases remaining between them. The CDR3 spans 14 residues. In DNA, the CDR3 is TGTGCCAGCAGCGTCTTTGCGGGGAACTACGAGCAGTACTTC. Its translation is CASSVFAGNYEQYF.

This chain uses TRBV5-1 with TRBJ2-7; D may be TRBD1 (6 bases). CDR1 is SGHRS and CDR2 is YFSETQ in the germline V gene. V was pared by 0 bases and J by 5 bases, with 15 bases between. The CDR3 contains 15 residues. The CDR3 sequence: CASSLENRGLDEQYF. The CDR3 nucleotides read TGCGCCAGCAGCTTGGAGAATAGGGGGTTGGACGAGCAGTACTTC.

This chain links TRBV11-2 with TRBJ2-5; 8 bases agree with TRBD2. The junction had 4 bases not matched to a gene; V was cut back by 1 base and J by 3 bases. Germline values: CDR1 SGHAT, CDR2 FQNNGV. This CDR3 has 15 amino acids. In DNA form, the CDR3 reads TGTGCCAGCAGCTTAGCTTCACTAGCGGAAGAGACCCAGTACTTC. Protein sequence: CASSLASLAEETQYF.

The sample holds a few counts of this clone. This chain connects TRBV7-9 to TRBJ1-6, with a tentative D call TRBD1 (5 bases). The CDR3 consists of 14 residues. Germline loops: CDR1 SEHNR, CDR2 FQNEAQ (reference sequence). The V end was cut by 6 bases, the J end by 6 bases, with 12 bases between. CDR3: CASRPGGGNSPLHF. In DNA form, the CDR3 reads TGTGCCAGCAGGCCGGGGGGAGGTAATTCACCCCTCCACTTT. Using reference TRBV7-9 and TRBJ1-6 for the parts outside the CDR3, the full variable domain is DTGVSQNPRHKITKRGQNVTFRCDPISEHNRLYWYRQTLGQGPEFLTYFQNEAQLEKSRLLSDRFSAERPKGSFSTLEIQRTEQGDSAMYLCASRPGGGNSPLHFGNGTRLTVT.

The J gene is TRBJ2-7, the V gene TRBV11-3, with 7 bases identical to TRBD1. V shed 5 bases and J 4 bases; nucleotides not matched to a gene: 11. Germline CDR1 reads SGHNT; CDR2 reads YENEEA. This CDR3 has 15 residues. The CDR3 is CASSTHRGTVYEQYF. CDR3 coding DNA: TGTGCCAGCAGCACGCACAGGGGAACGGTGTACGAGCAGTACTTC.